This TCR beta chain is drawn from a study of T cells in Graves' hyperthyroidism and ophthalmopathy. This CDR3 region has 14 residues. Per germline, CDR1 SGHAT and CDR2 FQNNGV. With V trimmed by 4 bases and J by 5 bases, 2 bases remained unmatched. This clonotype was seen at least ten times. Amplified regions were TCR beta CDR3 sequences from RNA transcripts. HTBI primers were used for first-round RT-PCR of the TCR CDR3. A single record per CDR3 protein comes from TCRdb applying MiXCR to the multiplex PCR reads. The repertoire holds a few hundred thousand distinct CDR3 sequences, with 13% to 15% as singletons.

V and J are TRBV11-2 and TRBJ2-1; TRBD2 matches at 10 bases. This clonotype was obtained from a woman aged 18-29 years with Graves' hyperthyroidism. The material sequenced was blood. The CDR3 here is CASSYSGRNNEQFF. The CDR3 DNA reads as TGTGCCAGCAGCTATAGCGGGAGGAACAATGAGCAGTTCTTC.